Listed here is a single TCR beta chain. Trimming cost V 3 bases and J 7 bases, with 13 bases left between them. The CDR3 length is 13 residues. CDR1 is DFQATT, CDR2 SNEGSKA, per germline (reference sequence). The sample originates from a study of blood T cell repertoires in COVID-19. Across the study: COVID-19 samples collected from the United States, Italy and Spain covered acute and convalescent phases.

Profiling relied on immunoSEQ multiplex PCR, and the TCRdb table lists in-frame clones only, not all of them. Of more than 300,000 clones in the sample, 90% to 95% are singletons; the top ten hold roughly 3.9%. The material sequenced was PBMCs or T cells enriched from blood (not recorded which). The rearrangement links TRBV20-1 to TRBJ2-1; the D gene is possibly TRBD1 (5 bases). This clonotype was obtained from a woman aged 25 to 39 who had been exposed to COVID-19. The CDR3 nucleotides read TGCAGTGCTAGTCTAGGGGCAGGGAATGAGCAGTTCTTC. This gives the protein CSASLGAGNEQFF.